This T cell receptor (beta chain) was documented in a study of spatial heterogeneity in lung cancer. Overall study findings and caveats: In tumors, expanded intratumoral alpha and beta TCR counts tracked mutation counts. Expanded TCR counts, ubiquitous and regional, correlated respectively with ubiquitous and regional nonsynonymous mutation counts.

Ten or more counts support this clonotype. The target antigen is unknown. The library was designed around alpha chains, so this beta chain is a stray read whose abundance carries little weight. Documented time point: sample taken at primary tumor resection. Germline V gene sequence: CDR1 SGHRS, CDR2 YFSETQ. V trimming: 2 bases; J trimming: 4 bases; junction bases outside the gene matches: 4. The CDR3 runs 15 residues. TCRdb recomputed calls from the 5' RACE reads with MiXCR, one row per CDR3 protein. Of around 12,000 distinct CDR3 sequences in the sample, 4.5% to 7% were seen once. This TCR came from a female donor with early-stage non-small cell lung cancer. Sequenced material: lung tumor tissue, taken at surgery. This chain uses TRBV5-1 with TRBJ2-1, with 9 bases identical to TRBD1. The chain's CDR3 is CASSLGDREYNEQFF. The CDR3 bases are TGCGCCAGCAGCTTAGGGGACAGGGAATACAATGAGCAGTTCTTC. Filled out from reference TRBV5-1 and TRBJ2-1, the complete variable domain reads KAGVTQTPRYLIKTRGQQVTLSCSPISGHRSVSWYQQTPGQGLQFLFEYFSETQRNKGNFPGRFSGRQFSNSRSEMNVSTLELGDSALYLCASSLGDREYNEQFFGPGTRLTVL.